This T cell receptor beta chain was recorded in a study of T cell responses to AZD1222 COVID-19 vaccine. The data were produced by immunoSEQ multiplex PCR, yet TCRdb's version contains in-frame clones alone and is incomplete. Found here are some 140,000 clones, about nine tenths of them singletons; the top ten hold approximately 20%. Germline-derived CDR1 and CDR2 are SGHVS and FNYEAQ. The CDR3 totals 15 residues. Between the trimmed V and J ends, which lost 4 bases and 3 bases, there was a span of 13 bases. Study-wide points: Repertoires were obtained solely post-peak T cell response.

Notes on this clone: What it binds is not known.

This sequence originates from an adult in good health. The specimen was peripheral blood, collected on day 0 of AZD1222 vaccination. V gene TRBV7-6 combines with J gene TRBJ1-5; a possible D gene is TRBD1 (6 bases). The CDR3 loop reads CASSSGAGINQPQHF. The CDR3 DNA reads TGTGCCAGCAGCTCAGGGGCAGGGATCAATCAGCCCCAGCATTTT.